This T cell receptor beta chain was retrieved from a study of cytomegalovirus exposure and HLA in healthy donors. The PCR had 60 Vbeta and 13 Jbeta primers. The table came from immunoSEQ multiplex PCR; TCRdb's copy has only in-frame clones and leaves some out. Of about 130,000 clones listed, under 85% were seen once; the top ten hold more than 1.5%. Regarding this clone: Antigen specificity is unknown.

The CDR3 extends over 19 amino acids. Trimming shortened V by 0 bases and J by 0 bases, and 20 bases separated the two germline ends. Germline V CDR1 and CDR2: LGHNT, FRNRAP. General observations from the study: In vitro confirmation showed three CMV-associated chains to be CMV antigen specific. Cytomegalovirus status, reportedly, was diagnosed with high specificity and sensitivity by the classifier. Of the V segments, some could not be distinguished, including TRBV6-2 and TRBV6-3, and were excluded.

The sample consisted of PBMCs. This sequence was found in a boy between 10 and 17 years old in good health and CMV-seronegative. The chain couples TRBV12-5 to TRBJ1-1; D may be TRBD1 (6 bases). CDR3 DNA: TGTGCTAGTGGTTTGGTGAATTCTGGGGGCGGAAATTTGAACACTGAAGCTTTCTTT. The encoded protein is CASGLVNSGGGNLNTEAFF.